This T cell receptor (beta chain) was observed in a study of blood T cell repertoires in COVID-19. The wider study: Researchers got acute and convalescent COVID-19 samples from the United States, Italy and Spain. In each case, the material was cDNA or gDNA derived from T cells, B-cell-depleted T cells, or PBMCs.

The table came from immunoSEQ multiplex PCR; TCRdb's copy has only in-frame clones and leaves some out. The data hold about 140,000 clones, with 65% to 80% observed a single time. The germline V gene encodes CDR1 MDHEN and CDR2 SYDVKM. With V trimmed by 6 bases and J by 6 bases, 12 bases remained unmatched. CDR3 length: 15 residues. The sequenced sample was peripheral blood. This chain links TRBV28 with TRBJ1-2, with 8 bases fitting TRBD1. The source is a man aged 50 or older with acute or convalescent COVID-19. CDR3 sequence: CASSKDRGQKDGYTF. CDR3 bases: TGTGCCAGCAGCAAAGACAGGGGTCAAAAGGATGGCTACACCTTC.